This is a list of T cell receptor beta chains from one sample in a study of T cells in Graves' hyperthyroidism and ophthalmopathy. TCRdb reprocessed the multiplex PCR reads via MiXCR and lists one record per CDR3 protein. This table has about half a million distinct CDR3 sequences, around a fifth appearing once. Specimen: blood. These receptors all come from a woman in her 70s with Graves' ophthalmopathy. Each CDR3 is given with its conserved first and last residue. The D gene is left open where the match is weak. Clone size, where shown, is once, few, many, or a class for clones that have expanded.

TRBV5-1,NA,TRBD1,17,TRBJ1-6,TGCGCCAGCAGCTTGGCGGACAGGCGGCGGGATAATTCACCCCTCCACTTT,CASSLADRRRDNSPLHF
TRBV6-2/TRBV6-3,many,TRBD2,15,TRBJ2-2,TGTGCCAGCAACGCACTAGCGGGAGTGGCCGGGGAGCTGTTTTTT,CASNALAGVAGELFF
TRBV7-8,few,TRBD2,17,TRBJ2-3,TGTGCCAGCAGCCCGCTTTCAGCGGGGGGCGGCACAGATACGCAGTATTTT,CASSPLSAGGGTDTQYF
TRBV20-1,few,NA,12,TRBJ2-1,TGCAGTGCGGGGCGGGGCTACAATGAGCAGTTCTTC,CSAGRGYNEQFF
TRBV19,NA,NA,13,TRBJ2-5,TGTGCCAGTAGTACGAGGGGCCAAGAGACCCAGTACTTC,CASSTRGQETQYF
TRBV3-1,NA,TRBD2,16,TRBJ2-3,TGTGCCGGCAGACGGACTAGCGGACCGACCACAGATACGCAGTATTTT,CAGRRTSGPTTDTQYF
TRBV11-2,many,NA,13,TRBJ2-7,TGTGCCAGCAGCTTAGATTGGGGGAGCGAGCAGTACTTC,CASSLDWGSEQYF
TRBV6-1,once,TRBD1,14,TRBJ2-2,TGTGCCAGCATGACAGGGGGCGACACCGGGGAGCTGTTTTTT,CASMTGGDTGELFF
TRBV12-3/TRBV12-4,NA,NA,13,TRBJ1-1,TGTGCCAGCAGGCAGTCTGGGAACACTGAAGCTTTCTTT,CASRQSGNTEAFF
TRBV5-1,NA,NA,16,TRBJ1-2,TGCGCCAGCAGCTTAGGACCCATAGGAGGTAACTATGGCTACACCTTC,CASSLGPIGGNYGYTF
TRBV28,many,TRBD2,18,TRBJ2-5,TGTGCCAGCAGTTTAGGACTAGCGGGAAGGCTGGGGCGGGAGACCCAGTACTTC,CASSLGLAGRLGRETQYF
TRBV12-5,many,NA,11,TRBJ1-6,TGTGCTAGTGGTCCCTTGATCCCCCTCCACTTT,CASGPLIPLHF
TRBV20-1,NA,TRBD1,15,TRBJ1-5,TGCAGTGTTAGAGATGGGACAGGGGTAGGTCAGCCCCAGCATTTT,CSVRDGTGVGQPQHF
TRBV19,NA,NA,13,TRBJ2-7,TGTGCCAGTACCCGAGACGGTACCTACGAGCAGTACTTC,CASTRDGTYEQYF
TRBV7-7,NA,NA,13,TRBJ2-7,TGTGCTAGCAGCCAGGGACTTGGTGGCGAGCAGTACTTC,CASSQGLGGEQYF
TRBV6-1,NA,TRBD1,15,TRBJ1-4,TGTGCCAGCAGTCGTACCGGGACAGGGGGTGAAAAACTGTTTTTT,CASSRTGTGGEKLFF
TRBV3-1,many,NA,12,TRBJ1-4,TGTGCCAGCAGCCTACTTAATGAAAAACTGTTTTTT,CASSLLNEKLFF
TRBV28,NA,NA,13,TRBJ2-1,TGTGCCAGCAGCTCCCCCAGCGCCACTGAGCAGTTCTTC,CASSSPSATEQFF
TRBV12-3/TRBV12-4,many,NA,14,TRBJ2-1,TGTGCCAGCAGTTTTTTCGTAGGAAGCAATGAGCAGTTCTTC,CASSFFVGSNEQFF
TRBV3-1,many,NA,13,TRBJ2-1,TGTGCCAGCAGCCAGGGCAGATTCAATGAGCAGTTCTTC,CASSQGRFNEQFF
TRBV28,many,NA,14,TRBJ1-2,TGTGCCAGCAGTGTACTGGGGGGCAGCTATGGCTACACCTTC,CASSVLGGSYGYTF
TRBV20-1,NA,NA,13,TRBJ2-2,TGCAGTGCGGGCGACTGGAACACCGGGGAGCTGTTTTTT,CSAGDWNTGELFF
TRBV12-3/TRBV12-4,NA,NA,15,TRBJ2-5,TGTGCCAGCAGTTTTGGGGGGCGGACGGGAGAGACCCAGTACTTC,CASSFGGRTGETQYF
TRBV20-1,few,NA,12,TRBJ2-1,TGCAGTGCCTTCCGGTGGGGGAATGAGCAGTTCTTC,CSAFRWGNEQFF
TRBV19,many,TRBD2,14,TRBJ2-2,TGTGCCAGTAGTACTAGCGGGAGCGGCGGGGAGCTGTTTTTT,CASSTSGSGGELFF
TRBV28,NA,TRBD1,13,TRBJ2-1,TGTGTGACGGGACAGGGATTCTACAATGAGCAGTTCTTC,CVTGQGFYNEQFF
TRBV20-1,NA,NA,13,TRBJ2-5,TGCAGTGCTAGGGACGGGGCGGGGGAGACCCAGTACTTC,CSARDGAGETQYF
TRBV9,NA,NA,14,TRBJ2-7,TGTGCCAGCAGCGTAGCGGGACCCTCCCTCGAGCAGTACTTC,CASSVAGPSLEQYF
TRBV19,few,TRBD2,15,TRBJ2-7,TGTGCCAGTAGTATAAAGCGGGGGTCTTCTCGCGAGCAGTACTTC,CASSIKRGSSREQYF
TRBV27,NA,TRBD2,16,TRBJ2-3,TGTGCCAGCAGTCAACTAGCGGGGCATCACACAGATACGCAGTATTTT,CASSQLAGHHTDTQYF
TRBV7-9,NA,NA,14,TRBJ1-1,TGTGCCAGCAGCTTAGCGCTTCCCACCACTGAAGCTTTCTTT,CASSLALPTTEAFF
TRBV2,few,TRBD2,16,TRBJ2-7,TGTGCCAGCAGGGGGACTAGCGGGAGTATGCGCCGCGAGCAGTACTTC,CASRGTSGSMRREQYF
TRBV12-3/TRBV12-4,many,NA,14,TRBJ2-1,TGTGCCAGCAGTTTTGGCGTTGCCTACAATGAGCAGTTCTTC,CASSFGVAYNEQFF
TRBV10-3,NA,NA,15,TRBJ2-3,TGTGCCGTCAGCAACACCGGGCCGCCTCAAGATACGCAGTATTTT,CAVSNTGPPQDTQYF
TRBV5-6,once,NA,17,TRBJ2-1,TGTGCCAGCAGCTTGGAGGTCGGACAGATCGCCCCCAATGAGCAGTTCTTC,CASSLEVGQIAPNEQFF
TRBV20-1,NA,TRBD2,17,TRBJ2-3,TGCAGTGCTAGACCAACGGGAGGGCCTCATTCCACAGATACGCAGTATTTT,CSARPTGGPHSTDTQYF
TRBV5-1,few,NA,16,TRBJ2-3,TGCGCCAGCAGCTTGAGCCCCACGGGGTCCACAGATACGCAGTATTTT,CASSLSPTGSTDTQYF
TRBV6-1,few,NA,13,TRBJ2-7,TGTGCCAGCAGTTTATCGGGAGAGAACGAGCAGTACTTC,CASSLSGENEQYF
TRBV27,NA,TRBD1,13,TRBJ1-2,TGTGCCAGCAGGGGGACAGGATCATATGGCTACACCTTC,CASRGTGSYGYTF
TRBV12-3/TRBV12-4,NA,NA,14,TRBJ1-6,TGTGCCAGCAATTTAGGAGCCTATAATTCACCCCTCCACTTT,CASNLGAYNSPLHF
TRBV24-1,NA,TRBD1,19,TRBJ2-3,TGTGCCACCAAAGCGTCCACGGGACAGGCGCTGGGAAGCACAGATACGCAGTATTTT,CATKASTGQALGSTDTQYF
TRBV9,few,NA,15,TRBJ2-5,TGTGCCAGCAGCGTAGCAAGAGGGATCGTGGAGACCCAGTACTTC,CASSVARGIVETQYF
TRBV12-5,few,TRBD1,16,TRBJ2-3,TGTGCTAGTGGTTTAGGGGGACAGCCGAGCACAGATACGCAGTATTTT,CASGLGGQPSTDTQYF
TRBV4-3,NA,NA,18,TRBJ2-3,TGCGCCAGCAGCCAAGAGGGCCTCTTGGCTTCGCCCACAGATACGCAGTATTTT,CASSQEGLLASPTDTQYF
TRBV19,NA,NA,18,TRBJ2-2,TGTGCCAGTAGTATAGTGCCCATGGTGGGGGCGGCCACCGGGGAGCTGTTTTTT,CASSIVPMVGAATGELFF
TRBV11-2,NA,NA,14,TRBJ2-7,TGTGCCAGCAGCTCAGCAGGGGGGGTGTTCGAGCAGTACTTC,CASSSAGGVFEQYF
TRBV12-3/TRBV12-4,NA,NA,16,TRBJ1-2,TGTGCCAGCAGTCCGGCGGGGCGGGGGGGATCCTATGGCTACACCTTC,CASSPAGRGGSYGYTF
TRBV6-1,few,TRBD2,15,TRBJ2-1,TGTGCCAGCAGTTCCGGGACTAGCGGGAGTCGAGAGCAGTTCTTC,CASSSGTSGSREQFF
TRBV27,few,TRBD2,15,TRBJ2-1,TGTGCCAGCAGCAGGCGGGAGAACACGTACAATGAGCAGTTCTTC,CASSRRENTYNEQFF
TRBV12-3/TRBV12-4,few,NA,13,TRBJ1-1,TGTGCCAGCAGTTATACAGCGAACACTGAAGCTTTCTTT,CASSYTANTEAFF
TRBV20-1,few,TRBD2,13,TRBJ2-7,TGCAGTGCTGGTTCGGGAGGGCCGAGGGAGCAGTACTTC,CSAGSGGPREQYF
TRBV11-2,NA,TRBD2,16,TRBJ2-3,TGTGCCAGCAGCTTACTATCTAGCGGGAGGACAGATACGCAGTATTTT,CASSLLSSGRTDTQYF
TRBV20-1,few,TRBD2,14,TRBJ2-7,TGCAGTGCTTTTCTAGCGGGCCTTACCTACGAGCAGTACTTC,CSAFLAGLTYEQYF
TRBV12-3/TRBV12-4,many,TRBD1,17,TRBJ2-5,TGTGCCAGCAGTTCCTCCGGACAGGGGGCCCCGCAAGAGACCCAGTACTTC,CASSSSGQGAPQETQYF